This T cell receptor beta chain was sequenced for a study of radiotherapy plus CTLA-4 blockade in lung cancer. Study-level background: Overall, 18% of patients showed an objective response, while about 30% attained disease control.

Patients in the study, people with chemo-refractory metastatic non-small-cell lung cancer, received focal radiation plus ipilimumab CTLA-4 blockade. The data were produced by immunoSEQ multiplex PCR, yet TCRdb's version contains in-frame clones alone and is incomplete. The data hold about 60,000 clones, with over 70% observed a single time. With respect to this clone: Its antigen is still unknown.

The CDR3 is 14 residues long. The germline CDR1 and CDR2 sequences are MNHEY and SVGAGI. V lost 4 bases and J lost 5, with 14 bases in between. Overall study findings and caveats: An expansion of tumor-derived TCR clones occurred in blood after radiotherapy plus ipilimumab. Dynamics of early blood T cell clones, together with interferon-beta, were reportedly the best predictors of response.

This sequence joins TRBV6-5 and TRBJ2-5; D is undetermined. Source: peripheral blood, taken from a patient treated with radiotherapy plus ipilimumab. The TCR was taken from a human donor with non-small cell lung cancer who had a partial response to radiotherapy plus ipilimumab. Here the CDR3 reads CASSSAGDGETQYF. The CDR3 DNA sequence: TGTGCCAGCAGTTCCGCAGGTGATGGGGAGACCCAGTACTTC.